One and the same sample provided the 6 T cell receptor beta chains below, sequenced in a study of blood T cell repertoires in COVID-19. TCRdb's copy holds only in-frame clones and misses some; the assay was immunoSEQ multiplex PCR. This sample yields 110,000 or so clones, of which 70% to 85% are seen a single time; 7.9% belongs to the top ten. The sequenced sample consisted of peripheral blood. The receptors here all came from an elderly woman with active or convalescent COVID-19.

V gene TRBV19 combines with J gene TRBJ1-5, with 10 bases lining up with TRBD1. With V trimmed by 5 bases and J by 7 bases, 11 bases remained unmatched. In germline, CDR1 is LNHDA, CDR2 SQIVND (reference sequence). The CDR3 sequence is 16 residues long. The CDR3 DNA reads TGTGCCAGTAGTGAAACCGGGACAGGGGTCAGACAGCCCCAGCATTTT. It is translated as CASSETGTGVRQPQHF.

The chain links TRBV3-1 (or the pseudogene TRBV3-2) to TRBJ1-4; 9 nucleotides agree with TRBD1. The CDR3 runs to 15 residues. The germline V gene encodes CDR1 LGHDT and CDR2 YNNKEL (reference sequence). With V trimmed by 5 bases and J by 8 bases, 9 bases remained unmatched. The CDR3 is CASSDQGQGLEKLFF. For the CDR3, the DNA is TGTGCCAGCAGCGACCAGGGACAGGGTTTGGAAAAACTGTTTTTT.

J is TRBJ2-1 and V is TRBV3-1 (or the pseudogene TRBV3-2); D unclear. The CDR3 totals 11 residues. Per the germline V gene, CDR1 is LGHDT and CDR2 is YNNKEL (reference sequence). Trimming left V 4 bases short and J 9 bases short, with 7 bases between. The CDR3 loop is CASSLSSEQFF. CDR3 sequence (DNA): TGTGCCAGCAGCCTTAGCTCTGAGCAGTTCTTC.

The chain joins TRBV6-5 to TRBJ2-3; D unclear. Trimming took 0 bases from V and 5 from J, leaving 9 bases between them. Germline V gene data show CDR1 as MNHEY and CDR2 as SVGAGI. This CDR3 has 14 residues. The CDR3 is CASSYSSHRDTQYF. In DNA form, the CDR3 reads TGTGCCAGCAGTTACTCTAGCCACCGAGATACGCAGTATTTT.

The rearrangement uses TRBV24-1 and TRBJ1-4; D not certain. CDR1 is KGHDR, CDR2 SFDVKD, per germline. The CDR3 length is 15 residues. Trimming stripped 6 bases from V and 0 bases from J, with 10 bases between. The CDR3 sequence: CATSTGSATNEKLFF. CDR3 in DNA: TGTGCCACCAGTACCGGAAGCGCAACTAATGAAAAACTGTTTTTT.

CDR3 amino acids: CSVEVLGVDTQYF. CDR3 nucleotides: TGCAGCGTTGAGGTTTTAGGGGTAGATACGCAGTATTTT. The genes are TRBV29-1 and TRBJ2-3, with D possibly being TRBD1 (5 bases). V lost 3 bases and J lost 5, with 12 bases in between. Germline V gene lookup returns CDR1 SQVTM and CDR2 ANQGSEA. This CDR3 comprises 13 residues.